The subject of this entry is one TCR beta chain. The repertoire was sequenced with immunoSEQ multiplex PCR; TCRdb's copy has only in-frame clones and lacks some. Of a few hundred thousand clones listed, approximately 86% are singletons. V lost 5 bases, J lost 4 bases, and 1 base stayed unmatched. CDR3 length: 12 amino acids. CDR1 and CDR2 (germline): SEHNR, FQNEAQ (reference sequence). The sample belongs to a study of blood T cell repertoires in COVID-19. Study-wide context: Samples came from the United States, Italy and Spain, spanning acute and convalescent COVID-19. Sample material is recorded as cDNA or gDNA derived from T cells, B-cell-depleted T cells, or PBMCs.

This TCR came from a man younger than 35 with active or convalescent COVID-19. Source material: peripheral blood. The chain uses TRBV7-9 and TRBJ1-2, with 7 bases lining up with TRBD1. The CDR3 is CASSRDSYGYTF. The CDR3 DNA reads as TGTGCCAGCAGCCGGGACAGCTATGGCTACACCTTC.